Listed below are T cell receptor beta chains from one sample, sequenced in a study of T cell repertoires in cytomegalovirus infection. TCRdb ran MiXCR on the reads and lists one entry per CDR3 protein. In the table there are 310,000 or so distinct CDR3 sequences, roughly 23% of which are singletons. The specimen sequenced was PBMCs. These receptors were obtained from a human donor in good health (CMV status not recorded). Some clones in this sample may be carry-over from other donors' samples. Each CDR3 is given with its conserved first and last residue. The order of the fields is clone size, D gene, V gene, J gene, CDR3 protein, CDR3 DNA. A D gene is named only where the DNA matches it firmly. Some rows have no size entry. The others give once, few or many, or a class for an expanded clone.

size: -
D: -
V: TRBV11-2
J: TRBJ2-5
CDR3: CASSFLGGTQYF
DNA: TGTGCCAGCAGCTTTCTTGGGGGGACCCAGTACTTC

size: few
D: -
V: TRBV2
J: TRBJ2-5
CDR3: CASIGDRGETQYF
DNA: TGTGCCAGCATAGGGGATAGAGGAGAGACCCAGTACTTC

size: many
D: -
V: TRBV7-7
J: TRBJ2-3
CDR3: CASSLADGATDTQYF
DNA: TGTGCTAGCAGCTTAGCGGATGGGGCCACAGATACGCAGTATTTT

size: -
D: TRBD1
V: TRBV7-9
J: TRBJ1-1
CDR3: CASSLMAGGDAEAFF
DNA: TGTGCCAGCAGCTTAATGGCAGGGGGCGACGCTGAAGCTTTCTTT

size: -
D: -
V: TRBV7-9
J: TRBJ2-3
CDR3: CASSHGQGGADTQYF
DNA: TGTGCCAGCAGCCACGGACAGGGAGGGGCAGATACGCAGTATTTT

size: few
D: -
V: TRBV6-2/TRBV6-3
J: TRBJ1-5
CDR3: CATTEPNQPQHF
DNA: TGTGCCACCACAGAACCCAATCAGCCCCAGCATTTT

size: -
D: TRBD1
V: TRBV19
J: TRBJ1-5
CDR3: CATQPNRGSVQPQHF
DNA: TGTGCCACTCAACCGAACAGGGGATCTGTACAGCCCCAGCATTTT

size: -
D: -
V: TRBV19
J: TRBJ2-1
CDR3: CASSIDELAYNEQFF
DNA: TGTGCCAGTAGTATAGATGAACTAGCCTACAATGAGCAGTTCTTC

size: -
D: TRBD1
V: TRBV20-1
J: TRBJ2-3
CDR3: CSARDTYGQGATDTQYF
DNA: TGCAGTGCTAGAGATACTTACGGACAGGGGGCCACAGATACGCAGTATTTT

size: few
D: -
V: TRBV9
J: TRBJ2-1
CDR3: CASSVGQLNEQFF
DNA: TGTGCCAGCAGCGTGGGTCAGTTGAATGAGCAGTTCTTC

size: many
D: -
V: TRBV7-9
J: TRBJ1-5
CDR3: CASSLALQPQHF
DNA: TGTGCCAGCAGCTTAGCGCTCCAGCCCCAGCATTTT

size: few
D: -
V: TRBV6-2/TRBV6-3
J: TRBJ1-6
CDR3: CASSQHGANSPLHF
DNA: TGTGCCAGCAGCCAACACGGGGCGAATTCACCCCTCCACTTT

size: -
D: -
V: TRBV19
J: TRBJ2-2
CDR3: CASSIVVGELFF
DNA: TGTGCCAGTAGTATAGTTGTGGGGGAGCTGTTTTTT

size: many
D: -
V: TRBV11-3
J: TRBJ2-1
CDR3: CASSAGTPYNEQFF
DNA: TGTGCCAGCAGCGCCGGGACTCCCTACAATGAGCAGTTCTTC

size: -
D: -
V: TRBV7-4
J: TRBJ1-3
CDR3: CASTQRAPGKEAGNTIYF
DNA: TGTGCCAGCACCCAAAGGGCCCCGGGAAAGGAAGCTGGAAACACCATATATTTT

size: many
D: TRBD2
V: TRBV19
J: TRBJ2-7
CDR3: CASSMQAGVMHEQYF
DNA: TGTGCCAGTAGTATGCAAGCGGGAGTGATGCACGAGCAGTACTTC

size: once
D: TRBD2
V: TRBV12-3/TRBV12-4
J: TRBJ2-3
CDR3: CASTSGTSGGTDTQYF
DNA: TGTGCCAGCACCTCCGGGACTAGCGGGGGAACAGATACGCAGTATTTT

size: many
D: -
V: TRBV4-3
J: TRBJ2-3
CDR3: CASSQDGGTADTQYF
DNA: TGCGCCAGCAGCCAAGATGGGGGGACCGCAGATACGCAGTATTTT

size: few
D: TRBD2
V: TRBV20-1
J: TRBJ2-7
CDR3: CSADPLAGGPYEQYF
DNA: TGCAGTGCTGACCCTCTAGCGGGAGGTCCCTACGAGCAGTACTTC

size: few
D: -
V: TRBV20-1
J: TRBJ2-1
CDR3: CSATLTHEQFF
DNA: TGCAGTGCTACCCTAACCCATGAGCAGTTCTTC

size: many
D: -
V: TRBV11-2
J: TRBJ1-2
CDR3: CASSSGLRFDYGYTF
DNA: TGTGCCAGCAGCTCCGGGTTGCGGTTTGACTATGGCTACACCTTC

size: many
D: TRBD1
V: TRBV10-3
J: TRBJ1-1
CDR3: CAISVSGDSTEAFF
DNA: TGTGCCATCAGTGTCTCAGGGGACAGCACTGAAGCTTTCTTT

size: -
D: TRBD2
V: TRBV6-1
J: TRBJ2-1
CDR3: CASHQGTSGRYNEQFF
DNA: TGTGCCAGCCATCAAGGGACTAGCGGCCGTTACAATGAGCAGTTCTTC

size: -
D: -
V: TRBV6-1
J: TRBJ2-7
CDR3: CASRDSPGDEQYF
DNA: TGTGCCAGCAGGGACAGCCCAGGGGACGAGCAGTACTTC

size: many
D: -
V: TRBV7-6
J: TRBJ2-7
CDR3: CASSIGSLPRYEQYF
DNA: TGTGCCAGCAGCATAGGGTCCCTGCCTCGCTACGAGCAGTACTTC

size: many
D: -
V: TRBV12-3/TRBV12-4
J: TRBJ1-5
CDR3: CASSAAGGGGQQPQHF
DNA: TGTGCCAGCAGTGCAGCGGGGGGCGGCGGGCAACAGCCCCAGCATTTT

size: few
D: -
V: TRBV28
J: TRBJ1-1
CDR3: CASSLWVAGTQGTEAFF
DNA: TGTGCCAGCAGTTTATGGGTGGCGGGAACACAGGGAACTGAAGCTTTCTTT

size: many
D: -
V: TRBV28
J: TRBJ1-1
CDR3: CASSLRTATEAFF
DNA: TGTGCCAGCAGTTTAAGGACTGCTACTGAAGCTTTCTTT

size: few
D: -
V: TRBV7-4
J: TRBJ1-1
CDR3: CAGGRSTEAFF
DNA: TGTGCCGGGGGCAGAAGCACTGAAGCTTTCTTT

size: few
D: -
V: TRBV2
J: TRBJ1-2
CDR3: CANRRDSNYGYTF
DNA: TGTGCCAACCGACGGGATTCTAACTATGGCTACACCTTC

size: -
D: -
V: TRBV19
J: TRBJ1-2
CDR3: CASSIRGRPNGYTF
DNA: TGTGCCAGTAGTATCAGGGGCCGCCCTAATGGCTACACCTTC

size: -
D: TRBD1
V: TRBV11-2
J: TRBJ2-3
CDR3: CASSHRGTGGGTQYF
DNA: TGTGCCAGCAGCCACCGTGGGACAGGGGGTGGTACGCAGTATTTT

size: -
D: TRBD2
V: TRBV28
J: TRBJ2-1
CDR3: CASSSLRGDSHNEQFF
DNA: TGTGCCAGCAGTTCCCTGCGGGGGGATAGCCACAATGAGCAGTTCTTC

size: -
D: -
V: TRBV11-2
J: TRBJ1-4
CDR3: CASSLYGPNEKLFF
DNA: TGTGCCAGCAGCTTGTACGGACCGAATGAAAAACTGTTTTTT

size: once
D: TRBD2
V: TRBV7-8
J: TRBJ2-7
CDR3: CASSLAFPTSGSSYEQYF
DNA: TGTGCCAGCAGCTTAGCCTTCCCTACTAGCGGCAGCTCCTACGAGCAGTACTTC

size: many
D: TRBD2
V: TRBV5-6
J: TRBJ2-1
CDR3: CASSWGTSGGYNEQFF
DNA: TGTGCCAGCAGCTGGGGGACTAGCGGGGGTTACAATGAGCAGTTCTTC

size: -
D: -
V: TRBV12-3/TRBV12-4
J: TRBJ2-7
CDR3: CASSFPPGVRGEQYF
DNA: TGTGCCAGCAGTTTCCCCCCGGGAGTGAGGGGAGAGCAGTACTTC

size: once
D: TRBD1
V: TRBV18
J: TRBJ2-1
CDR3: CANSPRSGTDNEQFF
DNA: TGTGCCAACTCACCACGGTCCGGGACAGACAATGAGCAGTTCTTC

size: many
D: -
V: TRBV7-2
J: TRBJ2-1
CDR3: CASSLMAESEQFF
DNA: TGTGCCAGCAGCTTAATGGCGGAGTCTGAGCAGTTCTTC

size: -
D: -
V: TRBV24-1
J: TRBJ2-3
CDR3: CATSEIGRGTDTQYF
DNA: TGTGCCACCAGTGAGATCGGCAGGGGCACAGATACGCAGTATTTT

size: few
D: -
V: TRBV28
J: TRBJ2-1
CDR3: CASSLGIEQFF
DNA: TGTGCCAGCAGTTTAGGTATTGAGCAGTTCTTC

size: -
D: -
V: TRBV7-2
J: TRBJ2-5
CDR3: CASSPPGLAIQETQYF
DNA: TGTGCCAGCAGTCCCCCAGGGCTAGCGATCCAAGAGACCCAGTACTTC